What follows are 8 T cell receptor beta chains derived from one specimen sequenced in a study of human T cells and chemical hapten exposure. In TCRdb, the RACE reads were re-called with MiXCR into one record per CDR3 protein. This table has under 300,000 distinct CDR3 sequences, approximately 7.5% appearing once. Time point specified: pre-sensitization, week 0. The treatment: therapeutic diphenylcyclopropenone sensitization with weekly scalp DPC. Source: whole blood, taken in connection with sensitization to the hapten diphenylcyclopropenone (DPC). The source of these receptors is a man aged 18 to 29 with alopecia areata. Some clones in this sample may be carry-over from other donors' samples.

The chain is built from TRBV7-2 and TRBJ1-1; no reliable D call. Looked up from germline, CDR1 is SGHTA and CDR2 is FQGNSA. This CDR3 contains 14 residues. V shed 1 base and J shed 11 bases, with 17 bases lying between them. The CDR3 here is CASSLVEWVAPAFF. In nucleotides, the CDR3 is TGTGCCAGCAGCTTAGTGGAATGGGTGGCTCCGGCTTTCTTT.

The chain couples TRBV6-1 to TRBJ1-5, with TRBD1 matching 9 bases. The V segment lost 2 bases and the J segment 6 bases; nucleotides outside the gene matches: 8. Germline lookup yields CDR1 MNHNS and CDR2 SASEGT. The CDR3 loop spans 16 amino acids. CDR3 region: CASSERGGQGGQPQHF. The CDR3 nucleotides are TGTGCCAGCAGTGAACGAGGGGGACAGGGCGGTCAGCCCCAGCATTTT.

V and J are TRBV20-1 and TRBJ2-1; D is possibly TRBD1 or TRBD2 (5 bases each). Trimming shortened V by 0 bases and J by 7 bases, and 16 bases separated the two germline ends. The CDR3 spans 15 residues. The germline V gene encodes CDR1 DFQATT and CDR2 SNEGSKA (reference sequence). In DNA, the CDR3 is TGCAGTGCTAGAGATGGGGGTAGGATATCGAATGAGCAGTTCTTC. Its protein is CSARDGGRISNEQFF.

The chain joins TRBV5-1 to TRBJ2-7, with D possibly being TRBD2 (5 bases). The CDR3 length is 13 residues. Looked up from germline, CDR1 is SGHRS and CDR2 is YFSETQ. Trimming removed 4 bases from V and 3 bases from J, with 11 bases in between. Written as DNA, the CDR3 is TGCGCCAGCAGCCCGGACGGGAACTACGAGCAGTACTTC. It encodes CASSPDGNYEQYF.

The chain couples TRBV29-1 to TRBJ1-2; D is ambiguous. The CDR3 length is 11 residues. V lost 4 bases to trimming and J lost 8 bases, with 11 bases between them. The germline V gene encodes CDR1 SQVTM and CDR2 ANQGSEA. This chain's CDR3 is CSVGPNQGYTF. The DNA for the CDR3 is TGCAGCGTTGGCCCCAACCAGGGCTACACCTTC.

This clonotype was found many times. V is TRBV10-3 and J is TRBJ2-1; weak D call: TRBD1 (6 bases). The CDR3 totals 17 residues. Trimming took off 0 bases at V and 6 bases at J, with 18 bases between the two ends. The germline V gene has CDR1 ENHRY and CDR2 SYGVKD. CDR3 amino acids: CAISESGETGEPNEQFF. The CDR3 coding sequence is TGTGCCATCAGTGAGTCAGGGGAGACAGGAGAACCCAATGAGCAGTTCTTC.

The chain joins TRBV27 to TRBJ1-1, with D uncertain. V was pared by 3 bases and J by 1 base, with 12 bases between. CDR1 MNHEY and CDR2 SMNVEV come from the germline V gene (reference sequence). CDR3 size: 15 residues. In DNA form, the CDR3 reads TGTGCCAGCAGTTTCAGTTTTATCGGGAACACTGAAGCTTTCTTT. As protein: CASSFSFIGNTEAFF.

The sample holds many counts of this clonotype. The V gene is TRBV28, the J gene TRBJ2-3; maybe TRBD1 (6 bases). This CDR3 contains 17 residues. V shed 2 bases and J shed 2 bases, with 17 bases lying between them. In germline, CDR1 is MDHEN, CDR2 SYDVKM. The CDR3 loop is CASSLLRQALPTDTQYF. The CDR3 DNA sequence: TGTGCCAGCAGTTTACTTCGACAGGCTCTGCCCACAGATACGCAGTATTTT. Variable domain in full (rest from reference TRBV28 and TRBJ2-3): DVKVTQSSRYLVKRTGEKVFLECVQDMDHENMFWYRQDPGLGLRLIYFSYDVKMKEKGDIPEGYSVSREKKERFSLILESASTNQTSMYLCASSLLRQALPTDTQYFGPGTRLTVL.